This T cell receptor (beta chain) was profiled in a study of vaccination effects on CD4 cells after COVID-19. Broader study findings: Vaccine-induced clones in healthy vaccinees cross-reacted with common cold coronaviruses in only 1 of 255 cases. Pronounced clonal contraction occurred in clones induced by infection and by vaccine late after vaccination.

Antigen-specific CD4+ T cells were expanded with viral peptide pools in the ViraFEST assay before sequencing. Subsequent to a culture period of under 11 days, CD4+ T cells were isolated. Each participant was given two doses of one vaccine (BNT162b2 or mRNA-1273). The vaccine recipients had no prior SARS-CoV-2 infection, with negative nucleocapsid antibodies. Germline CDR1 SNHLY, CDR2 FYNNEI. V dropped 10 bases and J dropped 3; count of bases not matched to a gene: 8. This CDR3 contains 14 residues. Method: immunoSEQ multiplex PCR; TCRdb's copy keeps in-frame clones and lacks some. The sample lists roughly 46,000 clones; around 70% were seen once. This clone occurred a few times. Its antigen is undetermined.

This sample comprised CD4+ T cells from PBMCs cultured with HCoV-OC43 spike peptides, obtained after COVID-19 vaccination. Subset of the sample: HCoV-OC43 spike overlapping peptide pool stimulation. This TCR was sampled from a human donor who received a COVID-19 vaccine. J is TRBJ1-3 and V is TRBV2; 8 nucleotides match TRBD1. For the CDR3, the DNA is TGTGCCACGGAACAGGGGGTTGGTGGAAACACCATATATTTT. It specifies CATEQGVGGNTIYF.